The following is a T cell receptor beta chain sequence with its context. Its antigen remains unknown. These data originate in a study of cytomegalovirus exposure and HLA in healthy donors. Study-wide results and limits: The study labeled 150 or so TCR beta chains cytomegalovirus-associated. Among immune exposure information, only CMV serostatus was available. The authors later found HLA-associated TCR beta chains more clonally expanded than equally common others.

The PCR made use of 60 Vbeta and 13 Jbeta primers. The assay was immunoSEQ multiplex PCR, and TCRdb's table has in-frame clones only and misses some. The sample includes under 150,000 clones, around three quarters of them seen just once. Sequencing was carried out using PBMCs. This sequence was found in a woman between 40 and 50 years old in good health and CMV-seropositive.

The CDR3 DNA reads as TGTGCCAGCAGCCCGGACAGGGGACGGAATGGCTACACCTTC. Residues: CASSPDRGRNGYTF. The rearrangement uses TRBV7-2 and TRBJ1-2, with 9 bases that match TRBD1. From germline, CDR1 is SGHTA and CDR2 FQGNSA. The trim removed 5 bases at V and 6 bases at J, leaving 7 bases unmatched. The CDR3 spans 14 residues.